The 4 T cell receptor beta chains reported below all come from one sample, sequenced in a study of T cell changes during pregnancy in multiple sclerosis. Assay used: immunoSEQ multiplex PCR; TCRdb lists only in-frame clones, some missing. The data contain roughly 90,000 clones, 90% to 95% of them singletons. The material was peripheral blood, obtained in the third trimester of pregnancy. These TCRs come from a female donor with multiple sclerosis, enrolled in a pregnancy study.

V is TRBV5-1 and J is TRBJ2-3; the match to TRBD1 covers 8 bases. The CDR3 spans 15 residues. V shed 4 bases and J 1 base; nucleotides not matched to a gene: 5. Germline CDR1 and CDR2: SGHRS and YFSETQ. This CDR3 reads CASSDLTGGTDTQYF. The CDR3 nucleotides read TGCGCCAGCAGCGATTTGACAGGGGGCACAGATACGCAGTATTTT. Full variable domain (outside the CDR3, taken from reference TRBV5-1 and TRBJ2-3): KAGVTQTPRYLIKTRGQQVTLSCSPISGHRSVSWYQQTPGQGLQFLFEYFSETQRNKGNFPGRFSGRQFSNSRSEMNVSTLELGDSALYLCASSDLTGGTDTQYFGPGTRLTVL.

The V gene is TRBV9, the J gene TRBJ2-5, with TRBD2 as a possible D gene (7 bases). V shed 0 bases and J shed 5 bases, with 11 bases lying between them. Germline loops: CDR1 SGDLS, CDR2 YYNGEE. This CDR3 contains 14 residues. CDR3 loop: CASSVVGGRETQYF. In DNA form, the CDR3 reads TGTGCCAGCAGCGTAGTGGGGGGGCGGGAGACCCAGTACTTC.

This chain connects TRBV11-2 to TRBJ2-3; 7 bases are shared with TRBD1. Germline CDR1 and CDR2: SGHAT and FQNNGV. After removal of 5 bases from V and 2 bases from J, the junction contained 10 bases not matched to a gene. The length of the CDR3 is 16 residues. Here the CDR3 DNA reads TGTGCCAGCAGCACCCAGACAGGGTTGTTCACAGATACGCAGTATTTT. Translating gives CASSTQTGLFTDTQYF.

The chain joins TRBV2 to TRBJ2-3, with a tentative D call TRBD1 (5 bases). This CDR3 has 13 residues. The germline V gene encodes CDR1 SNHLY and CDR2 FYNNEI. V was pared by 7 bases and J by 2 bases, with 10 bases between. The CDR3 sequence: CASNQDNTDTQYF. CDR3 sequence (DNA): TGTGCCAGCAATCAGGACAACACAGATACGCAGTATTTT.